This T cell receptor (beta chain) was obtained from a study of sequential checkpoint blockade in melanoma. For the study at large: Randomization was 1:1 between first-line nivolumab→ipilimumab and ipilimumab→nivolumab. Maintenance nivolumab came after either treatment sequence.

The treatment was: randomized to nivolumab then ipilimumab (arm A) or the reverse (arm B). None of the patients previously received DNA-damaging chemotherapy. From thawed PBMCs, live CD3+CD8+ cells negative for CD19 and CD56 were sorted. The germline gives CDR1 MDHEN, CDR2 SYDVKM. The CDR3 spans 14 residues. With 5 bases removed from V and 1 base from J, the gap between germline ends came to 8 bases. Profiled with immunoSEQ multiplex PCR; TCRdb holds only in-frame clones, not every one. The sample shows 17,000 or so clones, about 70% of them seen only once. Source: CD8+ T cells sorted from blood (inferred from file names), taken from a patient given nivolumab and ipilimumab in sequence. The genes are TRBV28 and TRBJ2-2; no definite D call. This receptor was identified in a human donor with melanoma. CDR3 nucleotide sequence: TGTGCCAGCAGTCCAAGACTGAACACCGGGGAGCTGTTTTTT. Translating it yields CASSPRLNTGELFF. The complete variable domain, with remaining parts taken from reference TRBV28 and TRBJ2-2, reads DVKVTQSSRYLVKRTGEKVFLECVQDMDHENMFWYRQDPGLGLRLIYFSYDVKMKEKGDIPEGYSVSREKKERFSLILESASTNQTSMYLCASSPRLNTGELFFGEGSRLTVL.